Following are 30 T cell receptor beta chains from one sample sequenced in a study of shared T cell receptors in the human thymus. Generated by immunoSEQ multiplex PCR, the TCRdb table keeps only in-frame clones and is missing some. The table shows approximately 400,000 clones, with 95% occurring only once. The sample was thymocytes. The receptor set was obtained from a human donor.

The chain carries TRBV9 and TRBJ2-5, with a weak D call TRBD2 (5 bases). This CDR3 region has 14 residues. From germline, CDR1 is SGDLS and CDR2 YYNGEE. V was clipped by 2 bases and J by 3 bases, with 11 bases between them. The CDR3 nucleotides are TGTGCCAGCAGCGTTGGCCCTAGCAAAGAGACCCAGTACTTC. This codes for CASSVGPSKETQYF.

The J gene is TRBJ2-7, the V gene TRBV19; 8 bases are a match to TRBD2. This CDR3 comprises 13 residues. V dropped 6 bases and J dropped 4; count of bases not matched to a gene: 5. CDR1 is LNHDA and CDR2 is SQIVND in the germline V gene (reference sequence). The DNA of the CDR3 is TGTGCCAGTAGGAGCGGGAGTCCTTACGAGCAGTACTTC. This translates into CASRSGSPYEQYF.

This clone was detected only once. V is TRBV30 and J is TRBJ2-2, with D possibly being TRBD1 (6 bases). This CDR3 is 14 amino acids long. V was cut by 2 bases and J by 4 bases, with 11 bases left in between. Germline lookup yields CDR1 GTSNPN and CDR2 SVGIG (reference sequence). The CDR3 reads CAWSIRGFTGELFF. DNA of the CDR3: TGTGCCTGGAGTATCAGGGGATTCACCGGGGAGCTGTTTTTT.

This clone was seen only once. The V call is TRBV10-3, the J call TRBJ1-2; D is uncertain. V gave up 4 bases and J gave up 4 bases, with 25 bases separating them. Per germline, CDR1 ENHRY and CDR2 SYGVKD. This CDR3 has 18 residues. CDR3 protein: CAISGEEGLRVVSYGYTF. As DNA, the CDR3 is TGTGCCATCAGTGGCGAGGAAGGTTTAAGGGTAGTGTCCTATGGCTACACCTTC.

The chain combines TRBV6-4 with TRBJ2-3; 7 bases line up with TRBD2. The CDR3 spans 15 residues. Germline-derived CDR1 and CDR2 are MRHNA and SNTAGT. The junction had 9 bases not matched to a gene; V was cut back by 3 bases and J by 6 bases. This chain's CDR3 is CASSDPGLIKDTQYF. In nucleotides, the CDR3 is TGTGCCAGCAGTGATCCGGGACTAATTAAGGATACGCAGTATTTT.

The chain combines TRBV20-1 with TRBJ2-2; D remains unclear. CDR3 length: 10 residues. The germline gives CDR1 DFQATT, CDR2 SNEGSKA (reference sequence). This CDR3 is CSSVTGELFF. CDR3 coding DNA: TGCAGCTCTGTAACCGGGGAGCTGTTTTTT.

The genes are TRBV4-1 and TRBJ1-1; D remains unclear. The CDR3 covers 14 residues. Deletions cut 1 base from V and 0 bases from J, with 6 bases between. Germline V gene sequence: CDR1 MGHRA, CDR2 YSYEKL. CDR3 loop: CASSQGTVNTEAFF. The CDR3 DNA is TGCGCCAGCAGCCAAGGGACGGTGAACACTGAAGCTTTCTTT.

This clone has only one observation. This sequence joins TRBV27 and TRBJ1-1; D is ambiguous. Germline values: CDR1 MNHEY, CDR2 SMNVEV (reference sequence). V was clipped by 8 bases and J by 0 bases, with 7 bases between them. CDR3 length equals 12 residues. The CDR3 DNA sequence: TGTGCCAGCGGACGTCTGAACACTGAAGCTTTCTTT. Its protein is CASGRLNTEAFF.

CDR3 coding DNA: TGTGCCAGCAGTTCTGGGGGACAGGACAGCTATGGCTACACCTTC. Its translation: CASSSGGQDSYGYTF. The chain carries TRBV28 and TRBJ1-2; 8 nucleotides line up with TRBD1. V shed 4 bases and J 4 bases; nucleotides not matched to a gene: 8. The CDR3 totals 15 residues. Per germline, CDR1 MDHEN and CDR2 SYDVKM.

The chain employs TRBV6-5 and TRBJ1-5; no clear D. CDR1 and CDR2 from the germline V gene are MNHEY and SVGAGI. Trimming shortened V by 2 bases and J by 7 bases, and 6 bases separated the two germline ends. CDR3 length: 12 residues. CDR3 sequence: CASSYGPQPQHF. The CDR3 nucleotides read TGTGCCAGCAGTTACGGGCCCCAGCCCCAGCATTTT.

This rearrangement joins TRBV27 to TRBJ2-7, with D possibly being TRBD1 (5 bases). The CDR3 spans 13 residues. The V end was cut by 3 bases, the J end by 0 bases, with 6 bases between. CDR1 is MNHEY and CDR2 is SMNVEV in the germline V gene (reference sequence). CDR3 in amino acids: CASSFRGSYEQYF. The CDR3 region has the DNA TGTGCCAGCAGTTTTAGGGGCTCCTACGAGCAGTACTTC.

The V call is TRBV6-6, the J call TRBJ2-5; TRBD1 agrees at 8 bases. This CDR3 has 16 amino acids. Germline CDR1 reads MNHNY; CDR2 reads SVGAGI (reference sequence). Unmatched junction bases numbered 9, after V lost 2 bases and J lost 4 bases. The CDR3 region has the DNA TGTGCCAGCAGTTACCAAAGGGCCAGGGGGCGAGAGACCCAGTACTTC. This codes for CASSYQRARGRETQYF.

The chain carries TRBV27 and TRBJ2-3, with 10 bases aligning to TRBD2. The V and J ends lost 4 bases and 1 base, in that order; junction bases with no gene match: 17. Germline-derived CDR1 and CDR2 are MNHEY and SMNVEV (reference sequence). The CDR3 has 20 residues. As DNA, the CDR3 is TGTGCCAGCAGTTGGCGCGGGTCGACCGGGACTAGCGTCGGCACAGATACGCAGTATTTT. Translation gives CASSWRGSTGTSVGTDTQYF.

The rearrangement uses TRBV28 and TRBJ1-4; TRBD1 is a possible D gene (5 bases). The CDR3 covers 15 residues. Germline assignment: CDR1 MDHEN and CDR2 SYDVKM. Trimming pared 3 bases from V and 8 bases from J, leaving 16 bases between. The CDR3 protein is CASSFQGRVGEKLFF. The CDR3 DNA reads as TGTGCCAGCAGTTTCCAGGGCAGGGTTGGAGAAAAACTGTTTTTT.

This clone was seen only once. The J gene is TRBJ1-3, the V gene TRBV10-3, with D perhaps matching TRBD1 (5 bases). This CDR3 contains 16 residues. Germline-derived CDR1 and CDR2 are ENHRY and SYGVKD. Trimming stripped 4 bases from V and 4 bases from J, with 17 bases between. The CDR3 DNA sequence: TGTGCCATCAGTGTAGGGTCCCCAGGGTCCGGAAACACCATATATTTT. It specifies CAISVGSPGSGNTIYF.

V and J are TRBV27 and TRBJ1-2, with TRBD1 matching 8 bases. The germline V gene has CDR1 MNHEY and CDR2 SMNVEV (reference sequence). This CDR3 spans 17 amino acids. The ends lost 5 bases at V and 4 bases at J; junction bases unmatched: 15. As DNA, the CDR3 is TGTGCCAGCAGTCCCCAAGCTCGGACAGGGCTTGGCTATGGCTACACCTTC. Its translation: CASSPQARTGLGYGYTF.

The chain carries TRBV28 and TRBJ2-4; the match to TRBD2 covers 8 bases. Trimming took 7 bases from V and 0 from J; bases not matched to a gene: 5. The germline gives CDR1 MDHEN, CDR2 SYDVKM. This CDR3 has 15 residues. The CDR3 nucleotides are TGTGCCAGCACCTTTCTAGCGGGAGCCAAAAACATTCAGTACTTC. Residues: CASTFLAGAKNIQYF.

The chain joins TRBV4-2 to TRBJ2-5; 7 positions agree with TRBD2. The J call may be wrong; the DNA end is better matched by TRBJ2-7. This CDR3 has 15 amino acids. Germline lookup yields CDR1 LGHNA and CDR2 YNFKEQ. CDR3 loop: CASSPTGGPLYEQYF. CDR3 coding DNA: TGTGCCAGCAGCCCCACGGGGGGTCCCCTCTACGAGCAGTACTTC.

The J gene is TRBJ2-5, the V gene TRBV11-3; D remains ambiguous. Trimming pared 5 bases from V and 6 bases from J, leaving 19 bases between. Per germline, CDR1 SGHNT and CDR2 YENEEA. The length of the CDR3 is 15 residues. The DNA for the CDR3 is TGTGCCAGCAGCCCCGGATTTGGTGGGGAACAGACCCAGTACTTC. This encodes CASSPGFGGEQTQYF.

V and J are TRBV28 and TRBJ2-7; D ambiguous. Germline V gives CDR1 MDHEN, CDR2 SYDVKM. There are 15 residues in the CDR3. Trimming pared 7 bases from V and 1 base from J, leaving 17 bases between. CDR3 loop: CASTPRRRPSYEQYF. The CDR3 region has the DNA TGTGCCAGCACCCCGCGGCGACGGCCTTCCTACGAGCAGTACTTC. The full variable domain, its missing parts supplied by reference TRBV28 and TRBJ2-7, is DVKVTQSSRYLVKRTGEKVFLECVQDMDHENMFWYRQDPGLGLRLIYFSYDVKMKEKGDIPEGYSVSREKKERFSLILESASTNQTSMYLCASTPRRRPSYEQYFGPGTRLTVT.

The gene calls are TRBV5-4 and TRBJ1-1; 9 bases map to TRBD1. The V and J ends lost 1 base and 6 bases, in that order; junction bases with no gene match: 1. The CDR3 is made up of 13 amino acids. The germline CDR1 and CDR2 sequences are SGHNT and YYREEE (reference sequence). The CDR3 nucleotides read TGTGCCAGCAGCTTGACAGGGGGCGCTGAAGCTTTCTTT. This sequence encodes CASSLTGGAEAFF.

The chain carries TRBV18 and TRBJ1-2; possibly TRBD1 for D (5 bases). Germline V gene lookup returns CDR1 KGHSH and CDR2 LQKENI. The CDR3 covers 16 residues. The V and J ends lost 3 bases and 0 bases respectively, with 14 bases between them. Here the CDR3 reads CASSPPTDRTNYGYTF. In nucleotides, the CDR3 is TGTGCCAGCTCACCCCCGACAGACCGTACTAACTATGGCTACACCTTC.

This chain links TRBV5-8 with TRBJ1-2, with 10 bases aligning to TRBD1. The CDR3 has 15 amino acids. CDR1 SGHTS and CDR2 YDEGEE come from the germline V gene. V shed 0 bases and J 8 bases; nucleotides not matched to a gene: 7. The CDR3 nucleotides read TGTGCCAGCAGCTTGGGCGGACAGGGGGAATACGGCTACACCTTC. Its protein product is CASSLGGQGEYGYTF.

The chain is built from TRBV19 and TRBJ1-5; D not resolved. The CDR3 totals 14 residues. CDR1 LNHDA and CDR2 SQIVND come from the germline V gene (reference sequence). Between the trimmed V and J ends, which lost 10 bases and 2 bases, there was a span of 15 bases. The CDR3 bases are TGTGCCACCCGGCGGGGTATTGGCAATCAGCCCCAGCATTTT. Translation gives CATRRGIGNQPQHF.

The V gene is TRBV9, the J gene TRBJ1-2; no clear D gene. From germline, CDR1 is SGDLS and CDR2 YYNGEE. Trimming stripped 3 bases from V and 3 bases from J, with 21 bases between. The CDR3 length is 17 residues. The CDR3 nucleotides are TGTGCCAGCAGCGCCTTGGGTCGGGAGACCAGACACTATGGCTACACCTTC. It specifies CASSALGRETRHYGYTF.

The gene calls are TRBV5-4 and TRBJ1-2; 8 bases are a match to TRBD1. After removal of 4 bases from V and 0 bases from J, the junction contained 14 bases not matched to a gene. Germline V lookup: CDR1 SGHNT, CDR2 YYREEE (reference sequence). This CDR3 comprises 18 residues. The CDR3 loop reads CASSLPPGQAPSNYGYTF. In nucleotides, the CDR3 is TGTGCCAGCAGCCTACCGCCGGGACAGGCCCCCTCTAACTATGGCTACACCTTC.

In its sample, this clone was seen once. The chain joins TRBV4-1 to TRBJ2-5; TRBD2 aligns across 12 bases. V shed 10 bases and J 2 bases; nucleotides not matched to a gene: 17. This CDR3 has 18 amino acids. Germline V CDR1 and CDR2: MGHRA, YSYEKL. The CDR3 sequence is CATTLNFSSGRGQETQYF. The CDR3 DNA reads as TGCGCCACCACCCTGAATTTTTCTAGCGGGAGGGGACAAGAGACCCAGTACTTC.

J is TRBJ1-1 and V is TRBV7-2; D not certain. Per germline, CDR1 SGHTA and CDR2 FQGNSA. This CDR3 contains 12 residues. Between the trimmed V and J ends, which lost 10 bases and 1 base, there was a span of 10 bases. The CDR3: CATPLSNTEAFF. DNA of the CDR3: TGTGCCACCCCGTTGTCGAACACTGAAGCTTTCTTT.

The chain combines TRBV18 with TRBJ2-7; possible D gene TRBD1, 5 bases. Trimming stripped 5 bases from V and 8 bases from J, with 16 bases between. Germline CDR1 reads KGHSH; CDR2 reads LQKENI. There are 13 residues in the CDR3. This CDR3 reads CASSSRAGWKQYF. The CDR3 coding sequence is TGTGCCAGCTCATCAAGGGCAGGGTGGAAGCAGTACTTC.

The chain couples TRBV25-1 to TRBJ2-6; possible D gene TRBD1, 5 bases. The germline CDR1 and CDR2 sequences are MGHDK and SYGVNS. V lost 3 bases and J 1 base, leaving 10 bases between the germline ends. This CDR3 is built from 16 residues. CDR3 loop: CASSDRDGSGANVLTF. The CDR3 nucleotides are TGTGCCAGCAGTGACAGGGATGGGTCTGGGGCCAACGTCCTGACTTTC.